These 10 T cell receptor beta chains were sequenced from one sample in a study of cytomegalovirus exposure and HLA in healthy donors. The PCR had 60 Vbeta and 13 Jbeta primers. Only in-frame clones appear in the TCRdb table, and some are missing; sequencing was by immunoSEQ multiplex PCR. The sample contains around 130,000 clones, 65% to 90% of which appear only once. Material: PBMCs. These receptors were taken from a girl aged 2-10 years in good health and CMV-seronegative.

The CDR3 coding sequence is TGCGCCAGCAGCCCCGGGACAGGGATTGCCTACGAGCAGTACTTC. Translated, it gives CASSPGTGIAYEQYF. The chain employs TRBV5-1 and TRBJ2-7; 9 bases fit TRBD1. CDR3 size: 15 residues. After removal of 4 bases from V and 2 bases from J, the junction contained 7 bases not matched to a gene. Germline V gives CDR1 SGHRS, CDR2 YFSETQ.

The V gene is TRBV4-1, the J gene TRBJ2-1; D perhaps matches TRBD1 (6 bases). The germline CDR1 and CDR2 sequences are MGHRA and YSYEKL. The CDR3 covers 15 residues. The ends were cut back, 4 bases at V and 0 bases at J, with 10 bases in the middle. The CDR3 sequence: CASSRQDSSYNEQFF. Here the CDR3 DNA reads TGCGCCAGCAGCCGCCAGGACAGCTCCTACAATGAGCAGTTCTTC.

The CDR3 reads CASSLGLGEVTAQYF. The CDR3 nucleotides are TGCGCCAGCAGCTTGGGGCTGGGGGAGGTCACGGCGCAGTATTTT. V gene TRBV5-1 combines with J gene TRBJ2-3; TRBD2 might be the D (6 bases). Trimming shortened V by 0 bases and J by 10 bases, and 18 bases separated the two germline ends. Germline values: CDR1 SGHRS, CDR2 YFSETQ. CDR3 length equals 15 residues.

V and J are TRBV13 and TRBJ1-2; a possible D gene is TRBD1 (6 bases). The V end lost 5 bases, the J end lost 6 bases, and 13 bases lay between the germline ends. Per germline, CDR1 PRHDT and CDR2 FYEKMQ (reference sequence). The CDR3 is 13 amino acids. CDR3 protein: CASSRRQVDGYTF. CDR3 coding DNA: TGTGCCAGCAGCCGCCGACAGGTTGATGGCTACACCTTC. Supplemented by reference TRBV13 and TRBJ1-2, the full variable domain reads AAGVIQSPRHLIKEKRETATLKCYPIPRHDTVYWYQQGPGQDPQFLISFYEKMQSDKGSIPDRFSAQQFSDYHSELNMSSLELGDSALYFCASSRRQVDGYTFGSGTRLTVV.

J is TRBJ2-3 and V is TRBV19; D perhaps matches TRBD2 (6 bases). Germline CDR1 LNHDA, CDR2 SQIVND (reference sequence). The CDR3 has 17 residues. The V gene lost 6 bases and the J gene lost 0 bases, with 19 bases spanning the gap. CDR3 amino acids: CASRTTRGWFSTDTQYF. The CDR3 DNA reads TGTGCCAGTAGGACCACTCGGGGGTGGTTCAGCACAGATACGCAGTATTTT.

To note about this clone: The sample has other DNA sequences that encode this CDR3 too. This chain links TRBV4-2 with TRBJ1-4, with D possibly being TRBD1 (5 bases). Germline assignment: CDR1 LGHNA and CDR2 YNFKEQ. V lost 2 bases, J lost 5 bases, and 15 bases lay in between. The CDR3 consists of 16 residues. The DNA of the CDR3 is TGTGCCAGCAGCCAATCGCTCGGTCGGACAAATGAAAAACTGTTTTTT. This gives the protein CASSQSLGRTNEKLFF.

The CDR3 DNA is TGTGCCAGCAGTTCCTACAGGGGGTCGGAGGAAAAACTGTTTTTT. Translating gives CASSSYRGSEEKLFF. This chain connects TRBV27 to TRBJ1-4; 8 nucleotides line up with TRBD1. Germline V gives CDR1 MNHEY, CDR2 SMNVEV (reference sequence). The CDR3 length is 15 residues. The V segment lost 4 bases and the J segment 8 bases; nucleotides outside the gene matches: 9.

This chain's CDR3 is CASSQERPPGELFF. CDR3 in DNA: TGTGCCAGCAGCCAAGAGAGGCCCCCCGGGGAGCTGTTTTTT. The chain is built from TRBV14 and TRBJ2-2; unclear D gene. CDR3 size: 14 residues. CDR1 is SGHDN and CDR2 is FVKESK in the germline V gene. Deletions cut 0 bases from V and 6 bases from J, with 8 bases between.

This chain connects TRBV4-2 to TRBJ1-1, with D hard to call. The ends were cut back, 1 base at V and 0 bases at J, with 12 bases in the middle. This CDR3 has 16 residues. CDR1 is LGHNA and CDR2 is YNFKEQ in the germline V gene. The CDR3 nucleotides are TGTGCCAGCAGCCAAGTTGGTGGGAGCGTGAACACTGAAGCTTTCTTT. Its translation: CASSQVGGSVNTEAFF.

The genes are TRBV5-3 and TRBJ1-1; 8 bases match TRBD1. TRBV5-3 is assigned to the ORF class and has an uncertain function. The CDR3 runs to 15 residues. V shed 4 bases, J shed 5 bases, and the junction held 10 bases outside the gene matches. The CDR3: CARSLGRTGRTEAFF. For the CDR3, the DNA is TGTGCCAGAAGCCTAGGCCGGACAGGGAGGACTGAAGCTTTCTTT.